A selection of T cell receptor beta chains follows, all from one sample in a study of blood T cell repertoires in COVID-19. Clones were read by immunoSEQ multiplex PCR, and TCRdb kept only the in-frame ones, dropping some. Of 350,000 or so clones listed, approximately 82% were seen once; the top ten hold just under 3%. Material for sequencing was peripheral blood. These receptors originate from a man aged 25 to 45 with active or convalescent COVID-19. The CDR3 runs from the conserved cysteine through the conserved F or W. D genes are given only for firm matches.

>TRBV9|TRBJ2-7|14|-
CASSEIGVGSEQYF
>TRBV7-6|TRBJ2-5|15|TRBD1
CASSTPLVRGETQYF
>TRBV25-1|TRBJ1-4|13|-
CASQQVADEKLFF
>TRBV3-1/TRBV3-2|TRBJ2-7|15|TRBD1
CASSPGTGLSYEQYF
>TRBV30|TRBJ1-4|14|TRBD1
CAWSTGDYNEKLFF
>TRBV14|TRBJ2-1|14|-
CASSAGLGRNEQFF
>TRBV10-3|TRBJ1-2|15|TRBD1
CAISVGTGLNYGYTF
>TRBV7-2|TRBJ1-2|14|-
CASSLGAGNYGYTF
>TRBV6-2/TRBV6-3|TRBJ1-4|12|-
CASSYSGEKLFF
>TRBV6-5|TRBJ1-4|15|TRBD1
CASSITRDRGEKLFF
>TRBV3-1/TRBV3-2|TRBJ2-3|17|TRBD2
CASSPRLAGGSTDTQYF
>TRBV4-1|TRBJ2-7|14|TRBD2
CASSIRGGSYEQYF
>TRBV7-6|TRBJ2-3|20|TRBD2
CASSLPEGTSGGVWTDTQYF
>TRBV7-2|TRBJ2-1|12|TRBD2
CAEMRGYNEQFF
>TRBV18|TRBJ2-7|15|TRBD2
CASSPEWGLAYEQYF
>TRBV4-1|TRBJ1-5|16|-
CASSQEAPGINQPQHF
>TRBV7-9|TRBJ2-2|14|-
CASRATGVTGELFF
>TRBV30|TRBJ1-1|14|-
CAWSVRRVNTEAFF
>TRBV18|TRBJ2-3|15|-
CASSPPESAGDTQYF
>TRBV19|TRBJ2-1|15|-
CASSIRVSSYNEQFF
>TRBV10-2|TRBJ2-7|16|-
CASSDPTGTPAYEQYF
>TRBV4-1|TRBJ2-7|18|-
CASSQGQNGGDISYEQYF
>TRBV30|TRBJ1-5|14|-
CAWSEGVGDQPQHF
>TRBV6-5|TRBJ2-5|15|TRBD2
CASSFSGRWEETQYF
>TRBV3-1/TRBV3-2|TRBJ2-3|14|-
CASSRALSTDTQYF
>TRBV9|TRBJ1-4|15|-
CASSVRGQRTEKLFF
>TRBV6-2/TRBV6-3|TRBJ1-1|13|-
CASSSSRNTEAFF
>TRBV28|TRBJ1-6|16|-
CASSLWPAENNSPLHF
>TRBV7-2|TRBJ2-3|14|TRBD2
CASSLLAGTDTQYF
>TRBV12-3/TRBV12-4|TRBJ1-1|13|-
CAGSPTLNTEAFF
>TRBV10-3|TRBJ1-5|16|TRBD1
CAISERREGAYQPQHF
>TRBV5-1|TRBJ1-1|13|-
CASSFQGNTEAFF
>TRBV2|TRBJ2-5|15|TRBD2
CASSATSGREETQYF
>TRBV14|TRBJ2-7|16|TRBD2
CASSQEGGLAAGEQYF
>TRBV30|TRBJ1-4|11|-
CAWTAGEKLFF
>TRBV7-2|TRBJ2-7|13|TRBD2
CASRLLAGNEQYF
>TRBV11-1|TRBJ2-5|14|-
CASSRSSVQETQYF
>TRBV19|TRBJ2-1|15|TRBD2
CASSIRLAGGREQFF
>TRBV5-4|TRBJ2-1|13|TRBD2
CASSPIAGDEQFF
>TRBV30|TRBJ2-7|15|TRBD2
CAWARGLARIYEQYF
>TRBV5-1|TRBJ2-7|15|-
CASSLGLTISYEQYF
>TRBV19|TRBJ2-1|20|-
CASSILGGFGRKSSYNEQFF
>TRBV11-3|TRBJ1-6|14|TRBD1
CASSPGTGSLPLHF
>TRBV4-3|TRBJ1-6|15|TRBD1
CASSQEGTDISALHF
>TRBV5-1|TRBJ2-2|15|TRBD2
CASSLPAGDVGELFF
>TRBV11-3|TRBJ1-3|15|-
CASSLRTDSGNTIYF
>TRBV30|TRBJ1-4|16|TRBD1
CAWSSYRGGGFEKLFF
>TRBV7-9|TRBJ1-3|18|TRBD1
CASSSSGGFFSSGNTIYF
>TRBV5-4|TRBJ1-1|15|TRBD1
CASSLETGKNTEAFF
>TRBV5-8|TRBJ2-7|15|TRBD2
CASSLDALAGDEQYF
>TRBV24-1|TRBJ2-4|16|-
CATSDPSSDGKNIQYF
>TRBV7-2|TRBJ1-6|15|-
CASSSTGTNNSPLHF
>TRBV7-2|TRBJ1-2|14|TRBD1
CASSRGQGNYGYTF